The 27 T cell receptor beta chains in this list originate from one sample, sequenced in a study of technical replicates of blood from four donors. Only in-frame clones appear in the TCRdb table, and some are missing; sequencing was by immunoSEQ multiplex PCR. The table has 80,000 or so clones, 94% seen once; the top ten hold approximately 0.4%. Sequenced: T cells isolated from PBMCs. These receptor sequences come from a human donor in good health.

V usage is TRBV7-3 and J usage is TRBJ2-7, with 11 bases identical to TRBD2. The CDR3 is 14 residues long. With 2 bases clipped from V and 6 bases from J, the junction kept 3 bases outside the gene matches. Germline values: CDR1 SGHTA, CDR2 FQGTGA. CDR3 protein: CASSLLAGGFEQYF. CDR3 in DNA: TGTGCCAGCAGCTTACTAGCGGGAGGCTTCGAGCAGTACTTC.

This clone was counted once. CDR3 residues: CASSGGLAGFTDTQYF. The CDR3 DNA reads as TGTGCCAGCAGCGGTGGACTAGCGGGATTCACAGATACGCAGTATTTT. The chain combines TRBV9 with TRBJ2-3; TRBD2 matches 12 bases. This CDR3 comprises 16 residues. Trimming at V came to 3 bases and at J to 2 bases, leaving 4 bases not matched to a gene. Germline V CDR1 and CDR2: SGDLS, YYNGEE.

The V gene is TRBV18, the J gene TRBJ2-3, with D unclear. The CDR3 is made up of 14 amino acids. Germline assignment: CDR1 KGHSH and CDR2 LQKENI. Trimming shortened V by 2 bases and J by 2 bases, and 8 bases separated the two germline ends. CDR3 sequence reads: CASSPTINTDTQYF. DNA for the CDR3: TGTGCCAGCTCACCAACAATAAACACAGATACGCAGTATTTT.

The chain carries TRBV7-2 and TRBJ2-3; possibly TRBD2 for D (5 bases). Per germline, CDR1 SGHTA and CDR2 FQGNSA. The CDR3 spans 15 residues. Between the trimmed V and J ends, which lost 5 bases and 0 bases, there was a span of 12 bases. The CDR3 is CASSALAPSTDTQYF. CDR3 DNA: TGTGCCAGCAGCGCGCTAGCACCTAGCACAGATACGCAGTATTTT.

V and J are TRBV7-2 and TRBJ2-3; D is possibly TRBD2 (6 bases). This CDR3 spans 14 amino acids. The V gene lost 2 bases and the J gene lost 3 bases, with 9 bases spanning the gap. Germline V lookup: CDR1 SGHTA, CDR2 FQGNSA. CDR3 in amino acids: CASSLQRATDTQYF. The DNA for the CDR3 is TGTGCCAGCAGCTTACAGCGGGCAACAGATACGCAGTATTTT.

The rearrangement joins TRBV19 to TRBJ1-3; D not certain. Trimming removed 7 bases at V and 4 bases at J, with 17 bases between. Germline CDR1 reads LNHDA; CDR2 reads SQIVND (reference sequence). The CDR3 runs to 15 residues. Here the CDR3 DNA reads TGTGCCAGTACCCCTCGGCCGGGTGGGGGAAACACCATATATTTT. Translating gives CASTPRPGGGNTIYF.

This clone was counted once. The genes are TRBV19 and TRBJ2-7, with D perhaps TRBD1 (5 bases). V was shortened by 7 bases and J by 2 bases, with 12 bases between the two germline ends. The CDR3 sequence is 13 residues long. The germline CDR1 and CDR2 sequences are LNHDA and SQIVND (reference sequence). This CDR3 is CASKDILTYEQYF. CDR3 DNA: TGTGCCAGTAAGGACATTCTAACCTACGAGCAGTACTTC.

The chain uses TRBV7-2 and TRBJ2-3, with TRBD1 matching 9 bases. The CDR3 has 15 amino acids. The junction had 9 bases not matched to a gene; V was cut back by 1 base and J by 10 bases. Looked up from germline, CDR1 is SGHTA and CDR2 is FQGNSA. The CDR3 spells CASSLVGGTGLAQYF. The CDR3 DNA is TGTGCCAGCAGCTTAGTGGGGGGGACAGGGTTGGCGCAGTATTTT. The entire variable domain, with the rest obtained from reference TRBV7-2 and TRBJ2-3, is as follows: GAGVSQSPSNKVTEKGKDVELRCDPISGHTALYWYRQSLGQGLEFLIYFQGNSAPDKSGLPSDRFSAERTGGSVSTLTIQRTQQEDSAVYLCASSLVGGTGLAQYFGPGTRLTVL.

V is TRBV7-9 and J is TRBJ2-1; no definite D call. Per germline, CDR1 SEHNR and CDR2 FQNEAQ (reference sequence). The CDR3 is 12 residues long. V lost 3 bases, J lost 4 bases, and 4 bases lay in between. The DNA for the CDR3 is TGTGCCAGCAGCTTCGAGTACAATGAGCAGTTCTTC. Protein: CASSFEYNEQFF.

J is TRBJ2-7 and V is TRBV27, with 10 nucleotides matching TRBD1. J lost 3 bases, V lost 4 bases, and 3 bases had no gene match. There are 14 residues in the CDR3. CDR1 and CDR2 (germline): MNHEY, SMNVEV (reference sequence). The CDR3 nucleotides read TGTGCCAGCAGTTGGGGACAGGGGAACTACGAGCAGTACTTC. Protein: CASSWGQGNYEQYF.

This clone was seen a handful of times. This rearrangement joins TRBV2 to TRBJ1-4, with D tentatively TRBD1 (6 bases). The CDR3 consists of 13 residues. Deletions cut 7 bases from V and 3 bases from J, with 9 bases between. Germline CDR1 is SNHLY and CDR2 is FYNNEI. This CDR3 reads CASKQGSNEKLFF. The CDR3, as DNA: TGTGCCAGCAAACAGGGTTCTAATGAAAAACTGTTTTTT. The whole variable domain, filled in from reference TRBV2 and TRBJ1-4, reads EPEVTQTPSHQVTQMGQEVILRCVPISNHLYFYWYRQILGQKVEFLVSFYNNEISEKSEIFDDQFSVERPDGSNFTLKIRSTKLEDSAMYFCASKQGSNEKLFFGSGTQLSVL.

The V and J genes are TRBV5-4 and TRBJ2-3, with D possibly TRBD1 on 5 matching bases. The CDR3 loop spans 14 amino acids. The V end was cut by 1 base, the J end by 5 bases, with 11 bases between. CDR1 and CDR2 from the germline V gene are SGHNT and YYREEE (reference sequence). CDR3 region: CASSLKWGGDTQYF. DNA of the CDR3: TGTGCCAGCAGCTTGAAGTGGGGCGGAGATACGCAGTATTTT.

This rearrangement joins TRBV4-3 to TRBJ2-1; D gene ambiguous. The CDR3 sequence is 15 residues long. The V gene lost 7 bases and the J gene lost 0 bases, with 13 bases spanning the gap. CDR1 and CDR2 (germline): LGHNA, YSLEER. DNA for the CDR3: TGCGCCAGCACCGTAGATCGGAGCTCCTACAATGAGCAGTTCTTC. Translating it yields CASTVDRSSYNEQFF.

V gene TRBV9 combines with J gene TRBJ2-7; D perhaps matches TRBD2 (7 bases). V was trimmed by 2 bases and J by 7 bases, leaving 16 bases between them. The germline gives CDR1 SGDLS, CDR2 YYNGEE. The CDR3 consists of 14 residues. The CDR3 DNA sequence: TGTGCCAGCAGCGTGTCGGGGGGCTTCCTTGAGCAGTACTTC. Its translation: CASSVSGGFLEQYF.

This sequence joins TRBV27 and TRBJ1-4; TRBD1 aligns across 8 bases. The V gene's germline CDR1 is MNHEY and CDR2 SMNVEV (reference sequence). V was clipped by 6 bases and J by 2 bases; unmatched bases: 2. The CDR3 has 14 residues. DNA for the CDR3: TGTGCCAGCAGGGACAGGGTCACTAATGAAAAACTGTTTTTT. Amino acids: CASRDRVTNEKLFF.

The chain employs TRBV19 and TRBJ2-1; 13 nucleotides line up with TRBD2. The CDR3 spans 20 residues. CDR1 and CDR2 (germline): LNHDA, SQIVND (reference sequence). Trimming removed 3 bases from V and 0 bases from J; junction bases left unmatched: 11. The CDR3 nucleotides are TGTGCCAGTAGTATGCACGGGACTAGCGGGATATTAAGCTCCTACAATGAGCAGTTCTTC. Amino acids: CASSMHGTSGILSSYNEQFF.

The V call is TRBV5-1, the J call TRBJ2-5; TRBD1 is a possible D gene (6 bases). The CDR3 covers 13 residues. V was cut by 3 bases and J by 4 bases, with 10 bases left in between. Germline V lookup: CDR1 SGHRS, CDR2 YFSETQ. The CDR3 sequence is CASSSGAGETQYF. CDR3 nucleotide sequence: TGCGCCAGCAGCTCAGGGGCGGGAGAGACCCAGTACTTC.

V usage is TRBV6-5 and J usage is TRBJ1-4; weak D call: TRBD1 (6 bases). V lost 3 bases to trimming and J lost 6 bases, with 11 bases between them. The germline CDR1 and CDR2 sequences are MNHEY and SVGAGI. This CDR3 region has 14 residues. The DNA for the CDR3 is TGTGCCAGCAGTTATTACCGACAGGATGAAAAACTGTTTTTT. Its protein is CASSYYRQDEKLFF.

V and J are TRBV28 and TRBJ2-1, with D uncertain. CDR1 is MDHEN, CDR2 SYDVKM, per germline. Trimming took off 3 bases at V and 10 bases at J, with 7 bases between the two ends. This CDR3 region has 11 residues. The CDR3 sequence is CASSFYSEQFF. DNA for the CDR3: TGTGCCAGCAGTTTCTATTCCGAGCAGTTCTTC.

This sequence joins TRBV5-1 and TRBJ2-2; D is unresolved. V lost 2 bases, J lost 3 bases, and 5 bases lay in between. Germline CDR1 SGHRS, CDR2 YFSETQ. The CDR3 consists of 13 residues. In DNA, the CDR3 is TGCGCCAGCAGCTTTCTAGACACCGGGGAGCTGTTTTTT. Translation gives CASSFLDTGELFF.

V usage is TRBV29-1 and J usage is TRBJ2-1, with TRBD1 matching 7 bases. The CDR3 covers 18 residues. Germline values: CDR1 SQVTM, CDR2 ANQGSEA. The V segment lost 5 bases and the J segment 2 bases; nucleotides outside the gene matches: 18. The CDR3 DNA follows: TGCAGCGTTTGGACCCTTCCACAGGGGACCCTCCCCTACAATGAGCAGTTCTTC. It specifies CSVWTLPQGTLPYNEQFF.

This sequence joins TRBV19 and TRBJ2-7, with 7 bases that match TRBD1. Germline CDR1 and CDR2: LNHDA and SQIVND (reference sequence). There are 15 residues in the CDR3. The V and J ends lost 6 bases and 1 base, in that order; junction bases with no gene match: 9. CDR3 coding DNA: TGTGCCAGTAGCTCCCCGGCAGGGGGTTCCTACGAGCAGTACTTC. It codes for CASSSPAGGSYEQYF.

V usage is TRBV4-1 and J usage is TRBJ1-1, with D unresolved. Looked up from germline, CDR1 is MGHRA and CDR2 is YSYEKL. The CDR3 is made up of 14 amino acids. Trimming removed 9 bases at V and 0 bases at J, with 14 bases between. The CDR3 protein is CASTTTAMNTEAFF. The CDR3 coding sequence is TGCGCCAGTACTACGACGGCCATGAACACTGAAGCTTTCTTT.

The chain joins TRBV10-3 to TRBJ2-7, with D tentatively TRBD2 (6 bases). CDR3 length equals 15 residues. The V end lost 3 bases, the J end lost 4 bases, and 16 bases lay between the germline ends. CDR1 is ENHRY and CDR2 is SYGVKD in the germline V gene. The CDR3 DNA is TGTGCCATCAGTGATCCGACTAGAACCCCTTACGAGCAGTACTTC. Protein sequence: CAISDPTRTPYEQYF.

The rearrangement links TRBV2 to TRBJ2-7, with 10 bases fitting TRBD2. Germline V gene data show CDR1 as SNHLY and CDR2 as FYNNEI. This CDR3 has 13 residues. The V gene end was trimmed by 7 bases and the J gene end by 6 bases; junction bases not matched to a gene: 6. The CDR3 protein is CASKAGGLSEQYF. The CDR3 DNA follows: TGTGCCAGCAAAGCGGGGGGGCTTTCCGAGCAGTACTTC. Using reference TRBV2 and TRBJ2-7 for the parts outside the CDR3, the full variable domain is EPEVTQTPSHQVTQMGQEVILRCVPISNHLYFYWYRQILGQKVEFLVSFYNNEISEKSEIFDDQFSVERPDGSNFTLKIRSTKLEDSAMYFCASKAGGLSEQYFGPGTRLTVT.

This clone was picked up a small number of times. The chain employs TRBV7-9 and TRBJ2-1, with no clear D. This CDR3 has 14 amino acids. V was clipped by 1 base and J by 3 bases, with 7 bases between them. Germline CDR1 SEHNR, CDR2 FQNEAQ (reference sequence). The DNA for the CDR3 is TGTGCCAGCAGCTTAGACAGCTTCTACAATGAGCAGTTCTTC. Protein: CASSLDSFYNEQFF.

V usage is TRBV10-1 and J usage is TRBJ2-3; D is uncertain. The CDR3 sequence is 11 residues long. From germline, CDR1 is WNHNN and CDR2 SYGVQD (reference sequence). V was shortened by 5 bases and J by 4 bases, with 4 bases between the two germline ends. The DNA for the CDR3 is TGCGCCAGCAGTATAGCAGATACGCAGTATTTT. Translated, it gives CASSIADTQYF.